The rows below give T cell receptor beta chains drawn from one sample of a study of STAT5B mutations in CD4+ large granular lymphocyte leukemia. TCRdb's table, derived via immunoSEQ multiplex PCR, lists solely in-frame clones and lacks some. The data show fewer than 35,000 clones, with around 67% seen just once and 1.5% to 2.5% held by the top ten. Specimen: CD4+ T cells from blood buffy coats. The receptors were gathered from a human donor in good health. CDR3s include the opening cysteine and the closing phenylalanine or tryptophan. Each record gives: clone size, V gene, D gene, J gene, CDR3 protein, CDR3 DNA. A D gene is named only where the DNA matches it firmly. The listing skips clone size in some rows; elsewhere it reads once, few, many or a size class.

size: -
V: TRBV29-1
D: TRBD2
J: TRBJ2-2
CDR3: CSVVAGGAGELFF
DNA: TGCAGCGTTGTAGCGGGGGGGGCCGGGGAGCTGTTTTTT

size: once
V: TRBV9
D: -
J: TRBJ2-5
CDR3: CASSGGYSMYQETQYF
DNA: TGTGCCAGCAGCGGGGGATACTCAATGTACCAAGAGACCCAGTACTTC

size: -
V: TRBV5-1
D: TRBD2
J: TRBJ2-5
CDR3: CASSLGLAGGLQETQYF
DNA: TGCGCCAGCAGCTTGGGGCTAGCGGGGGGCCTCCAAGAGACCCAGTACTTC

size: -
V: TRBV9
D: -
J: TRBJ1-3
CDR3: CASSAPYSGNTIYF
DNA: TGTGCCAGCAGCGCGCCTTACTCTGGAAACACCATATATTTT

size: -
V: TRBV5-6
D: -
J: TRBJ1-2
CDR3: CASKYPEAGPVTF
DNA: TGTGCCAGCAAATATCCGGAGGCAGGACCCGTCACCTTC

size: -
V: TRBV7-2
D: -
J: TRBJ2-6
CDR3: CASSFQGSGANVLTF
DNA: TGTGCCAGCAGCTTCCAGGGCTCTGGGGCCAACGTCCTGACTTTC

size: -
V: TRBV15
D: -
J: TRBJ2-3
CDR3: CATSRASGRDTQYF
DNA: TGTGCCACCAGCAGAGCCTCAGGGAGAGATACGCAGTATTTT

size: -
V: TRBV18
D: -
J: TRBJ2-2
CDR3: CASSPLSTGELFF
DNA: TGTGCCAGCTCACCCCTCAGCACCGGGGAGCTGTTTTTT

size: -
V: TRBV2
D: TRBD1
J: TRBJ1-1
CDR3: CASTKDQIDRGQSEAFF
DNA: TGTGCCAGCACAAAAGACCAGATCGACAGGGGACAGAGTGAAGCTTTCTTT

size: -
V: TRBV28
D: TRBD1
J: TRBJ1-2
CDR3: CASSFGWTGSRDGYTF
DNA: TGTGCCAGCAGTTTCGGCTGGACAGGGTCAAGGGATGGCTACACCTTC

size: -
V: TRBV6-6
D: -
J: TRBJ1-5
CDR3: CASSYRPDGSPQHF
DNA: TGTGCCAGCAGTTACCGTCCGGATGGCTCCCCCCAGCATTTT

size: few
V: TRBV5-1
D: -
J: TRBJ1-1
CDR3: CASSLDDTEAFF
DNA: TGCGCCAGCAGCTTGGATGACACTGAAGCTTTCTTT

size: -
V: TRBV15
D: -
J: TRBJ1-1
CDR3: CATSLGDSNTEAFF
DNA: TGTGCCACCAGCCTTGGAGATTCGAACACTGAAGCTTTCTTT

size: -
V: TRBV7-9
D: -
J: TRBJ1-2
CDR3: CASSPTRVTNYGYTF
DNA: TGTGCCAGCAGCCCCACCCGAGTTACTAACTATGGCTACACCTTC

size: -
V: TRBV5-4
D: -
J: TRBJ2-1
CDR3: CASSLGFEQFF
DNA: TGTGCCAGCAGCTTGGGTTTCGAGCAGTTCTTC

size: -
V: TRBV5-6
D: -
J: TRBJ1-3
CDR3: CASSFTEGAGNTIYF
DNA: TGTGCCAGCAGCTTTACAGAGGGAGCAGGAAACACCATATATTTT

size: -
V: TRBV11-3
D: -
J: TRBJ1-4
CDR3: CASSFPVATNEKLFF
DNA: TGTGCCAGCAGCTTTCCAGTTGCAACTAATGAAAAACTGTTTTTT

size: -
V: TRBV6-1
D: TRBD1
J: TRBJ2-3
CDR3: CASSALTGSTDTQYF
DNA: TGTGCCAGCAGTGCCTTGACAGGGAGCACAGATACGCAGTATTTT

size: few
V: TRBV7-8
D: -
J: TRBJ1-1
CDR3: CASTIHRVRQTNTEAFF
DNA: TGTGCCAGCACCATACATCGGGTACGGCAGACCAACACTGAAGCTTTCTTT

size: -
V: TRBV7-2
D: -
J: TRBJ1-6
CDR3: CASSLRLNNSPLHF
DNA: TGTGCCAGCAGCTTACGGCTAAATAATTCACCCCTCCACTTT

size: -
V: TRBV5-4
D: -
J: TRBJ1-5
CDR3: CASSLGGSTLNQPQHF
DNA: TGTGCCAGCAGCTTGGGGGGCTCGACATTGAATCAGCCCCAGCATTTT

size: few
V: TRBV19
D: -
J: TRBJ1-3
CDR3: CASSIGYLRNSGNTIYF
DNA: TGTGCCAGTAGTATTGGGTACCTACGGAACTCTGGAAACACCATATATTTT

size: few
V: TRBV6-5
D: -
J: TRBJ1-1
CDR3: CASRQLQGWGTEAFF
DNA: TGTGCCAGCAGGCAACTTCAGGGTTGGGGCACTGAAGCTTTCTTT

size: -
V: TRBV7-2
D: -
J: TRBJ1-5
CDR3: CASSLAGAQHF
DNA: TGTGCCAGCAGCTTAGCTGGGGCCCAGCATTTT

size: -
V: TRBV21-1
D: -
J: TRBJ2-7
CDR3: CASSKAPGQGPYEQYF
DNA: TGTGCCAGCAGCAAAGCGCCGGGACAGGGCCCCTACGAGCAGTACTTC

size: -
V: TRBV5-1
D: -
J: TRBJ2-5
CDR3: CASSLRGLQETQYF
DNA: TGCGCCAGCAGCCTGCGGGGACTCCAAGAGACCCAGTACTTC

size: few
V: TRBV4-1
D: TRBD1
J: TRBJ1-2
CDR3: CASSQDGQARANYGYTF
DNA: TGCGCCAGCAGCCAAGACGGACAGGCCAGAGCTAACTATGGCTACACCTTC

size: -
V: TRBV28
D: TRBD2
J: TRBJ2-3
CDR3: CASGGGTDTQYF
DNA: TGTGCCAGCGGGGGGGGCACAGATACGCAGTATTTT

size: -
V: TRBV5-1
D: -
J: TRBJ2-7
CDR3: CASSLALGGSWEQYF
DNA: TGCGCCAGCAGCTTGGCCCTGGGAGGAAGTTGGGAGCAGTACTTC

size: -
V: TRBV7-8
D: -
J: TRBJ2-7
CDR3: CASSPGPGPYEQYF
DNA: TGTGCCTCCTCCCCCGGGCCAGGCCCCTACGAGCAGTACTTC

size: -
V: TRBV9
D: TRBD2
J: TRBJ2-1
CDR3: CASSPQVRQRGRGNEQFF
DNA: TGTGCCAGCAGCCCCCAGGTAAGGCAGCGGGGGCGGGGGAATGAGCAGTTCTTC

size: -
V: TRBV7-2
D: -
J: TRBJ1-1
CDR3: CASSLYAGENTEAFF
DNA: TGTGCCAGCAGCTTATACGCGGGGGAGAACACTGAAGCTTTCTTT

size: few
V: TRBV11-2
D: -
J: TRBJ1-5
CDR3: CASSPDNQPQHF
DNA: TGTGCCAGCAGCCCCGATAATCAGCCCCAGCATTTT

size: -
V: TRBV5-6
D: TRBD2
J: TRBJ2-1
CDR3: CASSLVTSGGAGEQFF
DNA: TGTGCCAGCAGCTTGGTTACTAGCGGGGGGGCTGGTGAGCAGTTCTTC

size: -
V: TRBV11-2
D: -
J: TRBJ2-1
CDR3: CASSLSGIYNEQFF
DNA: TGTGCCAGCAGCTTATCAGGGATCTACAATGAGCAGTTCTTC

size: -
V: TRBV29-1
D: -
J: TRBJ1-3
CDR3: CSVGGGSGNTIYF
DNA: TGCAGCGTTGGGGGAGGCTCTGGAAACACCATATATTTT

size: -
V: TRBV7-3
D: TRBD1
J: TRBJ2-7
CDR3: CASSPTGGSSYEQYF
DNA: TGTGCCAGCAGCCCTACAGGGGGCTCCTCCTACGAGCAGTACTTC

size: -
V: TRBV10-3
D: TRBD1
J: TRBJ2-2
CDR3: CAINQGASDGELFF
DNA: TGTGCCATCAACCAGGGGGCTAGTGACGGGGAGCTGTTTTTT

size: -
V: TRBV5-1
D: -
J: TRBJ2-6
CDR3: CASSMDSPGANVLTF
DNA: TGCGCCAGCAGCATGGACAGTCCTGGGGCCAACGTCCTGACTTTC

size: few
V: TRBV9
D: TRBD1
J: TRBJ1-4
CDR3: CASSFSPEPGQTNEKLFF
DNA: TGTGCCAGCAGCTTCTCACCCGAGCCGGGACAGACGAATGAAAAACTGTTTTTT

size: -
V: TRBV2
D: TRBD1
J: TRBJ1-4
CDR3: CASRTGAKEKLFF
DNA: TGTGCCAGCAGGACAGGGGCTAAGGAAAAACTGTTTTTT

size: -
V: TRBV6-1
D: -
J: TRBJ1-6
CDR3: CASSEVYGTLVNSPLHF
DNA: TGTGCCAGCAGTGAAGTATACGGGACACTGGTTAATTCACCCCTCCACTTT

size: -
V: TRBV11-2
D: -
J: TRBJ1-1
CDR3: CASSPGTYDTEAFF
DNA: TGTGCCAGCAGCCCCGGGACTTACGACACTGAAGCTTTCTTT

size: -
V: TRBV7-2
D: -
J: TRBJ2-6
CDR3: CASEQGTSGANVLTF
DNA: TGTGCCAGCGAGCAGGGAACCTCTGGGGCCAACGTCCTGACTTTC

size: -
V: TRBV15
D: TRBD1
J: TRBJ2-2
CDR3: CATSRTGTGWTGELFF
DNA: TGTGCCACCAGCCGAACCGGGACAGGGTGGACCGGGGAGCTGTTTTTT

size: -
V: TRBV7-9
D: -
J: TRBJ2-2
CDR3: CASSLVRGNTGELFF
DNA: TGTGCCAGCAGCTTAGTGCGGGGTAACACCGGGGAGCTGTTTTTT

size: -
V: TRBV10-3
D: -
J: TRBJ2-1
CDR3: CATTETLSSYNEQFF
DNA: TGTGCCACCACAGAGACACTGAGCTCCTACAATGAGCAGTTCTTC

size: -
V: TRBV9
D: -
J: TRBJ1-2
CDR3: CASSVAPDSYYGYTF
DNA: TGTGCCAGCAGCGTAGCCCCCGACTCATACTATGGCTACACCTTC

size: -
V: TRBV10-1
D: TRBD1
J: TRBJ1-1
CDR3: CASSSTGLAEAFF
DNA: TGCGCCAGCAGTTCGACAGGGTTGGCTGAAGCTTTCTTT

size: -
V: TRBV9
D: -
J: TRBJ1-2
CDR3: CASSVEGSNYGYTF
DNA: TGTGCCAGCAGCGTAGAGGGGTCTAACTATGGCTACACCTTC